Listed here are 7 T cell receptor beta chains from one sample, sequenced in a study of post-analysis software for immune sequencing data (dated by TCRdb to between 2014 and 2017). The study at large found these results: Patients showed significantly higher frequencies than controls for a handful of TRBV segments, among them TRBV5-6, TRBV5-1 and TRBV20-1.

These receptors have no known antigen. The library relied on PCR. The sequencing machine was an Illumina HiSeq 2500. To reduce PCR and sequencing biases, unique molecular identifiers were incorporated into the TCR beta cDNA libraries. Clones were called with MiXCR by TCRdb after fastp trimmed the public reads at Q25, and only in-frame beta chains were retained. Every entry covers one CDR3 protein and lists the most common genes and DNA from its rows. This sample is represented by hundreds of thousands of distinct CDR3 sequences; 55% to 60% of them were singletons. About 10% of the sample lies in the top ten. The specimen sequenced was blood. The receptors derive from a girl aged 2 to 10 with multiple sclerosis.

V and J are TRBV7-8 and TRBJ2-7; D perhaps matches TRBD1 (6 bases). V lost 4 bases, J lost 4 bases, and 14 bases lay in between. The CDR3 is 14 residues long. Germline V gene sequence: CDR1 SGHVS, CDR2 FQNEAQ. The CDR3 bases are TGTGCCAGCAGCTGGACAGATGCTTCTTACGAGCAGTACTTC. It encodes CASSWTDASYEQYF. Full variable domain (remainder filled in from reference TRBV7-8 and TRBJ2-7): GAGVSQSPRYKVAKRGQDVALRCDPISGHVSLFWYQQALGQGPEFLTYFQNEAQLDKSGLPSDRFFAERPEGSVSTLKIQRTQQEDSAVYLCASSWTDASYEQYFGPGTRLTVT.

This clonotype occurred a few times. Relative to the germline gene, one junction end is altered; a read error may explain this. The genes are TRBV5-5 and TRBJ1-6, with D perhaps TRBD1 (5 bases). Germline V CDR1 and CDR2: SGHKS, YYEKEE (reference sequence). CDR3 length: 14 amino acids. This CDR3 reads CASRLEGADSPLHF. The CDR3 DNA reads as TGTGCCAGCAGGTTGGAAGGGGCTGATTCACCCCTCCACTTT.

There are a few counts of this clonotype. J is TRBJ2-1 and V is TRBV7-9; tentative D call: TRBD1 (6 bases). The germline V gene has CDR1 SEHNR and CDR2 FQNEAQ (reference sequence). The CDR3 has 15 amino acids. The V and J ends lost 0 bases and 4 bases respectively, with 10 bases between them. DNA of the CDR3: TGTGCCAGCAGCTTAGCCCAGGGGTCATACAATGAGCAGTTCTTC. Amino acid sequence: CASSLAQGSYNEQFF.

This clonotype is a singleton in its sample. CDR3: CASSQSDGFTDTQYF. The CDR3 DNA reads TGTGCCAGCAGTCAATCGGACGGGTTCACAGATACGCAGTATTTT. The genes are TRBV6-6 and TRBJ2-3; D call uncertain. The germline V gene has CDR1 MNHNY and CDR2 SVGAGI (reference sequence). The V gene lost 5 bases and the J gene lost 2 bases, with 14 bases spanning the gap. This CDR3 region has 15 residues.

The table lists this clonotype with a few counts. The chain has TRBV29-1 and TRBJ2-3; D gene uncertain. CDR3 size: 12 residues. Trimming pared 4 bases from V and 3 bases from J, leaving 8 bases between. CDR1 SQVTM and CDR2 ANQGSEA come from the germline V gene. In DNA, the CDR3 is TGCAGCGTTGCACGGATTACAGATACGCAGTATTTT. The encoded protein is CSVARITDTQYF.

The chain carries TRBV7-3 and TRBJ2-1, with 12 bases lining up with TRBD1. The germline V gene has CDR1 SGHTA and CDR2 FQGTGA. Trimming took 4 bases from V and 8 from J; bases not matched to a gene: 9. The CDR3 extends over 16 amino acids. CDR3 residues: CASSSNSGTGGHEQFF. The CDR3 nucleotides are TGTGCCAGCAGCTCGAACTCCGGGACAGGGGGCCATGAGCAGTTCTTC.

The V and J genes are TRBV20-1 and TRBJ2-1, with 7 bases matching TRBD1. CDR3 length: 15 residues. CDR1 and CDR2 from the germline V gene are DFQATT and SNEGSKA (reference sequence). V trimming: 0 bases; J trimming: 1 base; junction bases outside the gene matches: 3. The CDR3: CSARDRDSSYNEQFF. CDR3 in DNA: TGCAGTGCTAGAGATAGGGACAGTTCCTACAATGAGCAGTTCTTC.